Below are 28 T cell receptor beta chains sequenced from a single sample in a study of T cell responses to AZD1222 COVID-19 vaccine. Profiling relied on immunoSEQ multiplex PCR, and the TCRdb table lists in-frame clones only, not all of them. Of some 120,000 clones in the sample, roughly 87% were seen once. The specimen was peripheral blood, collected on day 0 of AZD1222 vaccination. The origin of the receptors is an adult in good health.

Points on this clone: Relative to the germline gene, one junction end is altered; a read error may explain this. The V and J genes are TRBV5-1 and TRBJ2-7; D may be TRBD1 (6 bases). Looked up from germline, CDR1 is SGHRS and CDR2 is YFSETQ. There are 12 residues in the CDR3. For the CDR3, the DNA is TGCGCGAGCACTGGGACACTCTACGAGCAGTACTTC. Its protein is CASTGTLYEQYF.

The CDR3 DNA sequence: TGTGCCAGCAGCCCCCCTGCCAGGGTCGGGTACACAGATACGCAGTATTTT. This gives the protein CASSPPARVGYTDTQYF. This sequence joins TRBV28 and TRBJ2-3, with a possible D match to TRBD1 (5 bases). From germline, CDR1 is MDHEN and CDR2 SYDVKM. Deletions cut 6 bases from V and 2 bases from J, with 21 bases between. There are 17 residues in the CDR3.

V usage is TRBV9 and J usage is TRBJ1-5; D may be TRBD1 (5 bases). CDR1 and CDR2 from the germline V gene are SGDLS and YYNGEE. CDR3 length equals 13 residues. The V and J ends lost 5 bases and 1 base respectively, with 7 bases between them. The CDR3 loop reads CASSRDSNQPQHF. The DNA for the CDR3 is TGTGCCAGCAGTAGGGACAGCAATCAGCCCCAGCATTTT.

The CDR3 DNA reads TGTGCCAGCAGCAGGCCGAGGGGGCTTTTAACTGAAGCTTTCTTT. Amino acid sequence: CASSRPRGLLTEAFF. This rearrangement joins TRBV11-2 to TRBJ1-1; 7 positions agree with TRBD1. From germline, CDR1 is SGHAT and CDR2 FQNNGV. The CDR3 contains 15 residues. The trim removed 5 bases at V and 5 bases at J, leaving 11 bases unmatched.

The genes are TRBV4-3 and TRBJ2-3; no definite D call. CDR3 length: 15 amino acids. In germline, CDR1 is LGHNA, CDR2 YSLEER. The V end was cut by 2 bases, the J end by 4 bases, with 13 bases between. The CDR3 DNA reads as TGCGCCAGCAGCCAAAACGCCCAGATAGCAGATACGCAGTATTTT. Encoded protein: CASSQNAQIADTQYF.

V is TRBV28 and J is TRBJ1-4, with a weak D call TRBD1 (5 bases). CDR3 length: 15 residues. Germline-derived CDR1 and CDR2 are MDHEN and SYDVKM. The V gene lost 3 bases and the J gene lost 8 bases, with 16 bases spanning the gap. The CDR3 is CASSLGLDWGEKLFF. The CDR3 DNA reads as TGTGCCAGCAGTTTGGGCCTCGATTGGGGGGAAAAACTGTTTTTT.

The chain employs TRBV3-1 (or the pseudogene TRBV3-2) and TRBJ2-1, with D possibly TRBD2 on 7 matching bases. CDR1 and CDR2 (germline): LGHDT, YNNKEL (reference sequence). CDR3 size: 14 residues. V was cut by 1 base and J by 7 bases, with 11 bases left in between. The CDR3 nucleotides are TGTGCCAGCAGCCAAGGAGGGGGGGAAAATGAGCAGTTCTTC. Translated: CASSQGGGENEQFF.

This chain uses TRBV14 with TRBJ2-7; 8 bases are shared with TRBD1. Unmatched junction bases numbered 5, after V lost 2 bases and J lost 5 bases. The length of the CDR3 is 14 residues. Germline V CDR1 and CDR2: SGHDN, FVKESK. The DNA for the CDR3 is TGTGCCAGCAGCCAAATCGACAGGGGAGACGAGCAGTACTTC. This codes for CASSQIDRGDEQYF.

The chain links TRBV7-3 to TRBJ1-2; 8 bases match TRBD1. In germline, CDR1 is SGHTA, CDR2 FQGTGA. The ends lost 5 bases at V and 5 bases at J; junction bases unmatched: 7. The CDR3 runs 14 residues. The DNA of the CDR3 is TGTGCCAGCAGCATAGGACAGGGCCCATATGGCTACACCTTC. It translates to CASSIGQGPYGYTF.

The V gene is TRBV7-2, the J gene TRBJ1-2, with D unclear. The CDR3 sequence is 14 residues long. Germline loops: CDR1 SGHTA, CDR2 FQGNSA. With 5 bases removed from V and 4 bases from J, the gap between germline ends came to 14 bases. In nucleotides, the CDR3 is TGTGCCAGCAGCCAACCCGGGCCCTTCTATGGCTACACCTTC. Amino acids: CASSQPGPFYGYTF.

The J gene is TRBJ1-1, the V gene TRBV6-5; 9 positions match TRBD1. With 3 bases clipped from V and 2 bases from J, the junction kept 7 bases outside the gene matches. Per the germline V gene, CDR1 is MNHEY and CDR2 is SVGAGI. The CDR3 runs 16 residues. The DNA of the CDR3 is TGTGCCAGCAGTTATCCCGGGACAGGGACTAACACTGAAGCTTTCTTT. Amino acids: CASSYPGTGTNTEAFF.

The chain is built from TRBV6-1 and TRBJ1-1; D is unclear. The germline V and J ends were trimmed by 2 bases and 2 bases, with 9 bases remaining between them. The CDR3 runs 14 residues. Germline V lookup: CDR1 MNHNS, CDR2 SASEGT. The CDR3 is CASSEKLANTEAFF. The CDR3 bases are TGTGCCAGCAGTGAAAAGTTAGCTAACACTGAAGCTTTCTTT.

This clone was counted a single time. The chain couples TRBV28 to TRBJ2-3, with TRBD2 matching over 8 bases. The CDR3 sequence is 20 residues long. J was trimmed by 2 bases and V by 2 bases; bases with no gene match: 18. The germline V gene has CDR1 MDHEN and CDR2 SYDVKM. CDR3 bases: TGTGCCAGCAGTTTACCCAGTCTGGCGGGGGGTACCGATTCCACAGATACGCAGTATTTT. Amino acid sequence: CASSLPSLAGGTDSTDTQYF. Full variable domain (remainder filled in from reference TRBV28 and TRBJ2-3): DVKVTQSSRYLVKRTGEKVFLECVQDMDHENMFWYRQDPGLGLRLIYFSYDVKMKEKGDIPEGYSVSREKKERFSLILESASTNQTSMYLCASSLPSLAGGTDSTDTQYFGPGTRLTVL.

This chain connects TRBV10-3 to TRBJ2-7, with D perhaps TRBD1 or TRBD2 (5 bases each). With 3 bases removed from V and 2 bases from J, the gap between germline ends came to 8 bases. Germline V gives CDR1 ENHRY, CDR2 SYGVKD. CDR3 length: 13 amino acids. The CDR3 DNA reads TGTGCCATCAGTGATAGGGGAGCCTACGAGCAGTACTTC. Amino acids: CAISDRGAYEQYF.

The chain employs TRBV7-9 and TRBJ1-1, with TRBD1 as a possible D gene (5 bases). Germline loops: CDR1 SEHNR, CDR2 FQNEAQ (reference sequence). The germline V and J ends were trimmed by 2 bases and 1 base, with 8 bases remaining between them. This CDR3 contains 14 residues. DNA for the CDR3: TGTGCCAGCAGCTTAATGGGGGGGAACACTGAAGCTTTCTTT. Translating it yields CASSLMGGNTEAFF.

The gene calls are TRBV18 and TRBJ1-4, with D uncertain. The germline V and J ends were trimmed by 1 base and 8 bases, with 8 bases remaining between them. The CDR3 is 13 residues long. Per the germline V gene, CDR1 is KGHSH and CDR2 is LQKENI. DNA of the CDR3: TGTGCCAGCTCACCACGCGACTTAGAAAAACTGTTTTTT. Translated: CASSPRDLEKLFF. Supplemented by reference TRBV18 and TRBJ1-4, the full variable domain reads NAGVMQNPRHLVRRRGQEARLRCSPMKGHSHVYWYRQLPEEGLKFMVYLQKENIIDESGMPKERFSAEFPKEGPSILRIQQVVRGDSAAYFCASSPRDLEKLFFGSGTQLSVL.

The gene calls are TRBV6-5 and TRBJ1-1, with 7 bases fitting TRBD1. V trimming: 5 bases; J trimming: 1 base; junction bases outside the gene matches: 4. CDR3 length equals 14 residues. Per germline, CDR1 MNHEY and CDR2 SVGAGI. This chain's CDR3 is CASSPGGPNTEAFF. DNA for the CDR3: TGTGCCAGCAGTCCAGGGGGGCCGAACACTGAAGCTTTCTTT.

The V gene is TRBV29-1, the J gene TRBJ1-1; tentatively, D is TRBD1 (6 bases). V shed 6 bases and J shed 1 base, with 12 bases lying between them. Per the germline V gene, CDR1 is SQVTM and CDR2 is ANQGSEA. CDR3 size: 13 residues. In DNA form, the CDR3 reads TGCAGCGTCGCACAGGGAAGGAACACTGAAGCTTTCTTT. Its translation is CSVAQGRNTEAFF.

This sequence joins TRBV4-3 and TRBJ1-3; D is perhaps TRBD1 (6 bases). This CDR3 comprises 18 residues. Trimming cost V 3 bases and J 0 bases, with 18 bases left between them. Germline lookup yields CDR1 LGHNA and CDR2 YSLEER. CDR3 DNA: TGCGCCAGCAGCCAGACGTATGGGGGCTCCTACTCTGGAAACACCATATATTTT. Translation gives CASSQTYGGSYSGNTIYF.

This chain joins TRBV2 and TRBJ2-2, with a weak D call TRBD1 (5 bases). Germline CDR1 is SNHLY and CDR2 is FYNNEI. The CDR3 has 14 amino acids. V shed 6 bases and J shed 3 bases, with 11 bases lying between them. CDR3 nucleotide sequence: TGTGCCAGCAGACCAGGGTCTCACACCGGGGAGCTGTTTTTT. This gives the protein CASRPGSHTGELFF.

This rearrangement joins TRBV5-8 to TRBJ2-3; TRBD2 aligns across 11 bases. Germline V gene sequence: CDR1 SGHTS, CDR2 YDEGEE. V trimming: 7 bases; J trimming: 6 bases; junction bases outside the gene matches: 10. CDR3 length: 15 residues. CDR3 region: CASGLVSGGADTQYF. The CDR3 nucleotides read TGTGCCAGCGGACTAGTTAGCGGGGGGGCCGATACGCAGTATTTT.

The chain uses TRBV9 and TRBJ2-1; 7 bases align to TRBD2. Trimming took 1 base from V and 7 from J; bases not matched to a gene: 8. The CDR3 sequence is 15 residues long. Germline lookup yields CDR1 SGDLS and CDR2 YYNGEE. CDR3 bases: TGTGCCAGCAGCGTAATGGCGGGGGTGGAAAATGAGCAGTTCTTC. It codes for CASSVMAGVENEQFF.

V and J are TRBV27 and TRBJ2-3; maybe TRBD2 (7 bases). The germline V and J ends were trimmed by 2 bases and 2 bases, with 11 bases remaining between them. CDR1 is MNHEY, CDR2 SMNVEV, per germline (reference sequence). CDR3 length: 15 amino acids. The CDR3 is CASSLLAGATDTQYF. The CDR3 DNA is TGTGCCAGCAGTTTACTCGCGGGGGCCACAGATACGCAGTATTTT.

The chain employs TRBV3-1 (or the pseudogene TRBV3-2) and TRBJ2-7, with 8 bases lining up with TRBD1. The CDR3 sequence is 14 residues long. J gave up 2 bases and V 0 bases, and 0 bases lay outside the gene matches. CDR1 LGHDT and CDR2 YNNKEL come from the germline V gene (reference sequence). The CDR3 sequence is CASSQEDRAYEQYF. CDR3 coding DNA: TGTGCCAGCAGCCAAGAGGACAGGGCCTACGAGCAGTACTTC.

The chain is built from TRBV4-1 and TRBJ1-5; the D gene is possibly TRBD1 (6 bases). The CDR3 runs 15 residues. In germline, CDR1 is MGHRA, CDR2 YSYEKL. Trimming pared 0 bases from V and 7 bases from J, leaving 13 bases between. This CDR3 is CASSQDGGGRQPQHF. Written as DNA, the CDR3 is TGCGCCAGCAGCCAAGATGGAGGGGGTCGGCAGCCCCAGCATTTT.

J is TRBJ2-1 and V is TRBV18; D is perhaps TRBD2 (6 bases). This CDR3 comprises 14 residues. Deletions cut 0 bases from V and 3 bases from J, with 6 bases between. Per germline, CDR1 KGHSH and CDR2 LQKENI. CDR3 amino acids: CASSPPGLYNEQFF. The CDR3 DNA reads as TGTGCCAGCTCACCACCGGGACTCTACAATGAGCAGTTCTTC.

This chain uses TRBV6-2 or TRBV6-3 with TRBJ1-2; D possibly corresponds to TRBD1 (5 bases). This CDR3 comprises 15 residues. Germline CDR1 and CDR2: MNHEY and SVGEGT. Trimming removed 6 bases at V and 4 bases at J, with 18 bases between. CDR3 amino acids: CASSLGVGPFYGYTF. The CDR3 nucleotides read TGTGCCAGCAGCCTGGGCGTGGGACCCTTCTATGGCTACACCTTC.

For the CDR3, the DNA is TGTGCCAGCAGTTTAAGGGACAGGAACTATGGCTACACCTTC. Protein sequence: CASSLRDRNYGYTF. The rearrangement links TRBV27 to TRBJ1-2; 8 positions match TRBD1. The CDR3 is made up of 14 amino acids. Trimming cost V 2 bases and J 2 bases; bases outside gene matches: 1. CDR1 is MNHEY and CDR2 is SMNVEV in the germline V gene (reference sequence).